These T cell receptor beta chains were read from a single sample in a study of T cells expressing NK-cell markers. TCRdb re-called the 5' RACE reads, yielding one record per CDR3 amino acid sequence without DNA. Seen in this sample are fewer than 400,000 distinct CDR3 sequences; the ten most common clones hold over 8.5%. The specimen sequenced was blood T cells: a sorted CD56 or NKG2C T cell subset, CD4+ or CD8+ T cells, or bulk PBMC T cells (not recorded which). The receptors here all came from a woman between 45 and 60 years old in good health. Both conserved end residues are part of each CDR3.

CASSPSLAGEADTQYF	TRBV3-1	TRBJ2-3
CASSLGLGNNEQFF	TRBV7-8	TRBJ2-1
CASSRGGGPGEQFF	TRBV7-8	TRBJ2-1
CATSDPTGPGNEQFF	TRBV24-1	TRBJ2-1
CSVGASGNTIYF	TRBV29-1	TRBJ1-3
CASSEATFFGNTEAFF	TRBV6-1	TRBJ1-1
CSPLLRDRMGNEQFF	TRBV29-1	TRBJ2-1
CATSRDRARSYEQYF	TRBV15	TRBJ2-7
CASSPPRGLAGVPNEQFF	TRBV12-3/TRBV12-4	TRBJ2-1
CASAPGGGLTDTQYF	TRBV6-5	TRBJ2-3
CASTPGGLFPEQYF	TRBV11-3	TRBJ2-7
CASSLWGTNTEAFF	TRBV5-5	TRBJ1-1
CASSPWEDLTSTDTQYF	TRBV5-1	TRBJ2-3
CASSRDVGRPYGYTF	TRBV3-1	TRBJ1-2
CASSPGPFNEQFF	TRBV3-1	TRBJ2-1
CASRGQGETQYF	TRBV12-3/TRBV12-4	TRBJ2-5
CASSLDATGAYGYTF	TRBV5-1	TRBJ1-2
CSASGSGGGTDTQYF	TRBV20-1	TRBJ2-3
CASRWGETQYF	TRBV19	TRBJ2-5
CAISSVRLSGSQSYNEQFF	TRBV10-3	TRBJ2-1
CASSLLGGATDTQYF	TRBV12-3/TRBV12-4	TRBJ2-3
CASSLAGEVYNEQFF	TRBV12-3/TRBV12-4	TRBJ2-1
CASSFDLVFGCNQPQHF	TRBV11-2	TRBJ1-5
CASSLGSAVTVF	TRBV12-3/TRBV12-4	TRBJ2-1